The clone carrying this T cell receptor (beta chain) was counted ten times or more. The antigen is not known. The data are from a study of response to subunit inactivated influenza vaccine. Study-level points and caveats: Only a handful of new T cells, the authors suggested, are recruited with each seasonal influenza vaccination.

TCRdb fed the RT-PCR reads into MiXCR, producing one record per CDR3 protein. The sample has about 530,000 distinct CDR3 sequences, 10% to 15% seen once. Sequencing was performed on PBMCs from blood, taken about 40 days after vaccination. The receptor's source is a man aged 45 to 65 who received an inactivated influenza vaccine.

CDR3 protein: CSARASGDNQPQHF. CDR3 nucleotides: TGCAGTGCTAGAGCCTCGGGGGACAATCAGCCCCAGCATTTT. The chain uses TRBV20-1 and TRBJ1-5; D perhaps matches TRBD1 (5 bases). Germline V lookup: CDR1 DFQATT, CDR2 SNEGSKA (reference sequence). The V end lost 1 base, the J end lost 3 bases, and 10 bases lay between the germline ends. This CDR3 contains 14 residues.